A selection of T cell receptor beta chains follows, all from one sample in a study of CD8 T cells in ankylosing spondylitis. Via MiXCR, TCRdb re-called the 5' RACE reads, giving one row per CDR3 protein. The data hold around 91,000 distinct CDR3 sequences, with just under 9% observed a single time. Sequenced sample: blood, either unsorted or a sorted T cell fraction (not recorded which). These receptors came from a male donor with ankylosing spondylitis. The CDR3 runs from the conserved cysteine through the conserved F or W.

TRBJ1-2	TRBV29-1	CSVDLGVYGYTF
TRBJ2-3	TRBV2	CANLLPRLAGGGGTDTQYF
TRBJ2-3	TRBV7-9	CASSLVGVGPDTQYF
TRBJ2-7	TRBV7-9	CASNLDGGPYEQYF
TRBJ2-3	TRBV20-1	CSARASSTDTQYF
TRBJ2-2	TRBV5-5	CASSLPGGRAGTGELFF
TRBJ1-1	TRBV7-2	CASSLALYGDTEAFF
TRBJ1-3	TRBV27	CASGPSGNTIYF
TRBJ2-7	TRBV29-1	CSVVLSRYEQYF
TRBJ2-2	TRBV24-1	CATSDLRGGELFF
TRBJ1-5	TRBV12-3/TRBV12-4	CASTEGNQPQHF
TRBJ2-1	TRBV5-6	CASSPVGSLNEQFF
TRBJ2-1	TRBV29-1	CSVEDRSYNEQFF
TRBJ2-2	TRBV27	CASSYGTGDTGELFF
TRBJ2-5	TRBV3-1	CASSLTSGGGQETQYF
TRBJ2-1	TRBV3-1	CASRLAGGYNEQFF
TRBJ2-2	TRBV6-5	CASSYSTTGELFF
TRBJ1-1	TRBV12-3/TRBV12-4	CASSTVTNTEAFF
TRBJ2-1	TRBV28	CASSFWREVNEQFF
TRBJ2-2	TRBV28	CASSFLDGGTGELFF
TRBJ1-6	TRBV3-1	CTSSQDPAWGNSPLHF
TRBJ1-5	TRBV2	CASSRSGASNQPQHF
TRBJ2-1	TRBV7-9	CASSRLAGNNEQFF
TRBJ2-3	TRBV24-1	CATSDSTGTLGDTQYF
TRBJ2-7	TRBV27	CASSFSAGDYEQYF
TRBJ2-3	TRBV2	CASTRWRSSTDTQYF
TRBJ2-1	TRBV13	CASRYGTSGIHEQFF
TRBJ2-1	TRBV2	CASSVDGYNEQFF
TRBJ1-1	TRBV7-9	CASSLGADEAFF
TRBJ1-2	TRBV29-1	CSVGDSSRRYGYTF
TRBJ2-2	TRBV7-2	CASGQVGAYTGELFF
TRBJ2-2	TRBV29-1	CSVEGTSTGELFF
TRBJ2-7	TRBV14	CASSQEGWIYEQYF
TRBJ2-3	TRBV12-3/TRBV12-4	CASSLEGPGTDTQYF
TRBJ2-3	TRBV11-2	CASSLVGNGAVDTQYF
TRBJ1-4	TRBV4-1	CASSQTGTGGPENEKLFF
TRBJ2-1	TRBV6-5	CASSSGTSSYNEQFF
TRBJ2-2	TRBV20-1	CSARDESREGWNTGELFF
TRBJ2-1	TRBV5-4	CASSLPPYNEQFF
TRBJ1-4	TRBV6-4	CASSPDGTGGNEKLFF
TRBJ2-1	TRBV27	CASSLESHSNEQFF
TRBJ2-1	TRBV7-2	CASSAWTLRQDEQFF
TRBJ2-5	TRBV3-1	CARSPRWGQETQYF
TRBJ2-2	TRBV6-1	CASSEGADRHTGELFF
TRBJ2-1	TRBV11-2	CASSLDPLSSYNEQFF
TRBJ1-1	TRBV2	CASSVYGAQAAFF
TRBJ2-1	TRBV2	CASRPIANEQFF
TRBJ2-7	TRBV11-2	CASTFDASGKVYEQYF